This T cell receptor (beta chain) was found in a study of spatial heterogeneity in lung cancer. Across the whole study: Consistently, beta-chain sequences turned up in larger numbers than alpha-chain sequences did. Raw-read counts averaged over ten per unique TCR and UMI combination.

This clonotype was recorded at least ten times. What it recognizes is unknown. V dropped 5 bases and J dropped 0; count of bases not matched to a gene: 5. Germline assignment: CDR1 SGHVS and CDR2 FQNEAQ. The CDR3 runs to 15 residues. Time point noted: sample taken at primary tumor resection. Unsorted whole RNA of tumor, nontumor lung or frozen PBMC was sequenced. Study outcomes and limitations: At tumor resection, ubiquitous expanded TCRs were detected in blood more often than later.

MiXCR, applied by TCRdb to the 5' RACE reads, yields one record per CDR3 protein. The table has 20,000 to 25,000 distinct CDR3 sequences, under 5.5% seen once; the top ten hold nearly 7.5%. This clonotype was sampled from a male donor with early-stage non-small cell lung cancer. This specimen was PBMCs, taken at surgery. The V gene is TRBV7-8, the J gene TRBJ2-3; TRBD2 agrees at 7 bases. CDR3 in amino acids: CASSLGTTSTDTQYF. The CDR3 DNA reads as TGTGCCAGCAGCCTAGGGACTACTAGCACAGATACGCAGTATTTT.